The clone carrying this T cell receptor beta chain appeared once. Using immunoSEQ multiplex PCR, the repertoire was profiled, and TCRdb retains in-frame clones only, with some absent. The table has about 130,000 clones, approximately 80% seen once; the top ten hold about 18%. This sample is part of a study of blood T cell repertoires in COVID-19. The V end lost 6 bases, the J end lost 4 bases, and 12 bases lay between the germline ends. CDR3 size: 14 residues. Germline V lookup: CDR1 MNHEY, CDR2 SVGAGI. The chain recombines TRBV6-5 with TRBJ1-4, with D unclear. The clonotype originates from an elderly man with acute or convalescent COVID-19. The sequencing sample was made of peripheral blood. The CDR3 region has the DNA TGTGCCAGCAGGCTCGGGTCTATTAATGAAAAACTGTTTTTT. Amino acid sequence: CASRLGSINEKLFF.